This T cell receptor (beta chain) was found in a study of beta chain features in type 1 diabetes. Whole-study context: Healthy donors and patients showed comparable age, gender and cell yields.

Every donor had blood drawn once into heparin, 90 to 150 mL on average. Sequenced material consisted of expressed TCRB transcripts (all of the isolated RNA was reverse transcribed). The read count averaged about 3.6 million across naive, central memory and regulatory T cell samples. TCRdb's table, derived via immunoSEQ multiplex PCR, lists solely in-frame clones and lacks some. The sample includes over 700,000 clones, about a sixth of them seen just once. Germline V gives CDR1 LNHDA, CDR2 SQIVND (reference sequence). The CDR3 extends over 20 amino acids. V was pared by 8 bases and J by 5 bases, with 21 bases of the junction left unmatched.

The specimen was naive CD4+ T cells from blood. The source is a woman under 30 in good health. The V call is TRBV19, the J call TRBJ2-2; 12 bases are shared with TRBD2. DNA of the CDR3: TGTGCCAGTCGCTCCCGCAGGGGGCATGGACTAGCGGGAATGACCGGGGAGCTGTTTTTT. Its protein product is CASRSRRGHGLAGMTGELFF.